This T cell receptor beta chain was obtained from a study of shared clonotypes between healthy human individuals. For the study at large: Donors, aged 18 to 49, were two women and three men.

CD45RO-negative, CCR7-positively selected cells formed the naive CD8 fraction, excluding terminally differentiated effector memory CD45RA+ cells. Points on this clone: What it binds is unknown. Other DNA sequences of this sample code for an identical CDR3.

Some clones are missing from TCRdb's copy, which holds only in-frame ones; the method was immunoSEQ multiplex PCR. The sample consists of some 2 million clones, approximately 94% of them appearing once. Per the germline V gene, CDR1 is SEHNR and CDR2 is FQNEAQ (reference sequence). The CDR3 is made up of 13 amino acids. V lost 2 bases and J 4 bases, leaving 6 bases between the germline ends. Study results and limitations: Sequencing depth was a factor that was expected to affect clonotype sharing among donors. Among non-shared clonotypes, generation probabilities were lower than among those shared by all four donors. Rarefaction revealed incomplete sorted-subset sequencing despite large depth.

This rearrangement joins TRBV7-9 to TRBJ2-1; D uncertain. This receptor was identified in a man aged 18 to 29 in good health. What was sequenced was naive CD8+ T cells sorted from blood. The chain's CDR3 is CASSLSGYNEQFF. Written as DNA, the CDR3 is TGTGCCAGCAGCTTATCCGGTTACAATGAGCAGTTCTTC.